The 15 T cell receptor beta chains given below trace back to one sample, sequenced in a study of T cell responses to AZD1222 COVID-19 vaccine. Some clones are missing from TCRdb's copy, which holds only in-frame ones; the method was immunoSEQ multiplex PCR. The table lists over 50,000 clones, around 81% of them singletons. The sequences come from peripheral blood, collected 28 days after the second AZD1222 dose. The receptors come from an adult who received the AZD1222 COVID-19 vaccine.

This chain links TRBV7-9 with TRBJ2-7, with TRBD1 matching 7 bases. Germline trimming cut 1 base from V and 2 bases from J; bases unmatched to any gene: 2. Germline CDR1 is SEHNR and CDR2 is FQNEAQ (reference sequence). CDR3 length: 14 residues. In DNA, the CDR3 is TGTGCCAGCAGCTTAGAGACAGGGACCTACGAGCAGTACTTC. Translating gives CASSLETGTYEQYF. Full variable domain (rest looked up from reference TRBV7-9 and TRBJ2-7): DTGVSQNPRHKITKRGQNVTFRCDPISEHNRLYWYRQTLGQGPEFLTYFQNEAQLEKSRLLSDRFSAERPKGSFSTLEIQRTEQGDSAMYLCASSLETGTYEQYFGPGTRLTVT.

DNA for the CDR3: TGTGCCAGCTCGCGCAGGGACGCATCCTACGAGCAGTACTTC. This codes for CASSRRDASYEQYF. The chain couples TRBV18 to TRBJ2-7; TRBD1 or TRBD2 may be the D gene (5 bases each). Trimming stripped 6 bases from V and 1 base from J, with 13 bases between. Looked up from germline, CDR1 is KGHSH and CDR2 is LQKENI. The CDR3 has 14 residues.

This sequence joins TRBV12-5 and TRBJ1-5; 12 bases align to TRBD1. The CDR3 covers 19 residues. With 5 bases clipped from V and 1 base from J, the junction kept 12 bases outside the gene matches. The germline CDR1 and CDR2 sequences are LGHNT and FRNRAP. The chain's CDR3 is CASGTPPGTGGPSNQPQHF. CDR3 bases: TGTGCTAGTGGTACCCCCCCCGGGACAGGGGGCCCAAGCAATCAGCCCCAGCATTTT. The full variable domain, its missing parts supplied by reference TRBV12-5 and TRBJ1-5, is DARVTQTPRHKVTEMGQEVTMRCQPILGHNTVFWYRQTMMQGLELLAYFRNRAPLDDSGMPKDRFSAEMPDATLATLKIQPSEPRDSAVYFCASGTPPGTGGPSNQPQHFGDGTRLSIL.

The J gene is TRBJ1-2, the V gene TRBV28, with D tentatively TRBD1 (5 bases). V was pared by 2 bases and J by 6 bases, with 10 bases between. Looked up from germline, CDR1 is MDHEN and CDR2 is SYDVKM. This CDR3 has 13 residues. The CDR3 sequence: CASSLMGRHGYTF. Written as DNA, the CDR3 is TGTGCCAGCAGTTTAATGGGGCGGCATGGCTACACCTTC.

The chain carries TRBV4-2 and TRBJ2-5; possibly TRBD2 for D (6 bases). V lost 1 base and J 3 bases, leaving 15 bases between the germline ends. From germline, CDR1 is LGHNA and CDR2 YNFKEQ. This CDR3 is 16 amino acids long. CDR3 sequence (DNA): TGTGCCAGCAGCCAAGGGCCGCAGGCTAGCGAAGAGACCCAGTACTTC. Translation gives CASSQGPQASEETQYF.

This sequence joins TRBV7-2 and TRBJ1-5; D ambiguous. The CDR3 runs to 15 residues. V lost 1 base and J 0 bases, leaving 7 bases between the germline ends. The germline V gene encodes CDR1 SGHTA and CDR2 FQGNSA. The CDR3 loop is CASSLEGYSNQPQHF. DNA of the CDR3: TGTGCCAGCAGCTTAGAGGGTTATAGCAATCAGCCCCAGCATTTT.

This chain joins TRBV27 and TRBJ2-1; D not certain. Germline CDR1 is MNHEY and CDR2 is SMNVEV (reference sequence). This CDR3 is 12 amino acids long. V lost 7 bases and J 6 bases, leaving 10 bases between the germline ends. The CDR3 DNA is TGTGCCAGCAACTGGCCCAGCAATGAGCAGTTCTTC. Amino acids: CASNWPSNEQFF.

The V gene is TRBV7-9, the J gene TRBJ1-1; TRBD1 matches at 9 bases. Losses at the gene ends were 2 bases for V and 7 bases for J; bases not matched to a gene: 8. In germline, CDR1 is SEHNR, CDR2 FQNEAQ (reference sequence). This CDR3 is built from 15 residues. CDR3 nucleotide sequence: TGTGCCAGCAGCTTAATAGGGACAGGGTCTGATGAAGCTTTCTTT. This codes for CASSLIGTGSDEAFF.

This rearrangement joins TRBV6-5 to TRBJ1-5; possibly TRBD1 for D (6 bases). There are 14 residues in the CDR3. Germline V gene data show CDR1 as MNHEY and CDR2 as SVGAGI. Trimming cost V 6 bases and J 5 bases, with 14 bases left between them. The CDR3 DNA sequence: TGTGCCAGCAGGGGCGGGGGGGCACATCAGCCCCAGCATTTT. Translation gives CASRGGGAHQPQHF.

The chain is built from TRBV28 and TRBJ1-2; a weak D match, TRBD1 (5 bases). The CDR3 length is 13 residues. CDR1 is MDHEN and CDR2 is SYDVKM in the germline V gene. V was clipped by 6 bases and J by 8 bases, with 16 bases between them. In DNA form, the CDR3 reads TGTGCCAGCAGAGGAGACAGAGTTCGGGGCTACACCTTC. Amino acids: CASRGDRVRGYTF.

The rearrangement joins TRBV28 to TRBJ1-5; a weak D match, TRBD1 (5 bases). The CDR3 sequence is 14 residues long. In germline, CDR1 is MDHEN, CDR2 SYDVKM. Trimming removed 3 bases from V and 7 bases from J, with 13 bases in between. The CDR3 protein is CASSLRPGRQPQHF. In DNA, the CDR3 is TGTGCCAGCAGTTTGAGGCCGGGGCGACAGCCCCAGCATTTT.

The chain has TRBV7-9 and TRBJ2-3, with unresolved D. The V end was cut by 3 bases, the J end by 1 base, with 8 bases between. The germline gives CDR1 SEHNR, CDR2 FQNEAQ (reference sequence). The CDR3 runs 14 residues. The CDR3 loop is CASSLGIGTDTQYF. CDR3 bases: TGTGCCAGCAGCTTGGGGATTGGCACAGATACGCAGTATTTT.

The chain carries TRBV19 and TRBJ1-2, with D possibly TRBD1 on 5 matching bases. The V and J ends lost 9 bases and 4 bases respectively, with 18 bases between them. The CDR3 is 14 residues long. Germline loops: CDR1 LNHDA, CDR2 SQIVND (reference sequence). The CDR3 protein is CASSAGPWLYGYTF. DNA of the CDR3: TGTGCCAGCTCGGCGGGGCCATGGCTCTATGGCTACACCTTC.

V gene TRBV5-4 combines with J gene TRBJ1-3; 7 nucleotides align to TRBD1. The CDR3 sequence is 16 residues long. From germline, CDR1 is SGHNT and CDR2 YYREEE (reference sequence). The V gene end was trimmed by 0 bases and the J gene end by 0 bases; junction bases not matched to a gene: 3. The CDR3 region is CASSLDRGSSGNTIYF. CDR3 nucleotide sequence: TGTGCCAGCAGCTTGGACAGGGGCAGCTCTGGAAACACCATATATTTT.

The rearrangement joins TRBV6-5 to TRBJ2-1, with D possibly being TRBD1 or TRBD2 (5 bases each). CDR1 is MNHEY, CDR2 SVGAGI, per germline. The CDR3 is made up of 16 amino acids. V dropped 0 bases and J dropped 6 bases, with 15 bases sitting between them. This CDR3 reads CASSYSGRESGNEQFF. CDR3 nucleotide sequence: TGTGCCAGCAGTTACTCGGGCAGGGAGAGCGGCAATGAGCAGTTCTTC.